These 18 T cell receptor beta chains originate from one sample sequenced in a study of CD8+CD57+ T cells in acquired aplastic anemia. Genomic DNA served as template for TCR beta VDJ and CDR3 profiling. MiXCR was run by TCRdb on the reads, yielding one entry per CDR3 protein. The data show a few hundred thousand distinct CDR3 sequences, with 34% seen just once and roughly 1.1% held by the top ten. The sample taken for sequencing was sorted CD4+, CD8+, or CD8+CD57+ T cells (not recorded which) from PBMCs. The receptor source for this set is a human donor in good health, serving as a control.

This clonotype was seen more than once but under ten times. J is TRBJ1-4 and V is TRBV25-1; D ambiguous. Germline V CDR1 and CDR2: MGHDK, SYGVNS. V lost 2 bases and J lost 5, with 6 bases in between. The CDR3 contains 13 residues. CDR3 coding DNA: TGTGCCAGCAGTGAAACAGCGAATGAAAAACTGTTTTTT. Translated: CASSETANEKLFF.

This clonotype was recorded at least ten times. This rearrangement joins TRBV29-1 to TRBJ1-4; D remains ambiguous. Per the germline V gene, CDR1 is SQVTM and CDR2 is ANQGSEA. V gave up 7 bases and J gave up 7 bases, with 16 bases separating them. This CDR3 is 13 amino acids long. DNA for the CDR3: TGCAGCGGTCTGGAGGTATACACTGAAAAACTGTTTTTT. Protein product: CSGLEVYTEKLFF.

This clonotype has at least ten counts. The chain combines TRBV2 with TRBJ1-5; D unclear. The CDR3 has 14 residues. The germline gives CDR1 SNHLY, CDR2 FYNNEI. V lost 3 bases and J 2 bases, leaving 8 bases between the germline ends. CDR3 region: CASSEHHGNQPQHF. In DNA form, the CDR3 reads TGTGCCAGCAGTGAGCACCACGGCAATCAGCCCCAGCATTTT. The full variable domain, with the rest looked up from reference TRBV2 and TRBJ1-5, is EPEVTQTPSHQVTQMGQEVILRCVPISNHLYFYWYRQILGQKVEFLVSFYNNEISEKSEIFDDQFSVERPDGSNFTLKIRSTKLEDSAMYFCASSEHHGNQPQHFGDGTRLSIL.

The sample holds many counts of this clonotype. CDR3 coding DNA: TGTGCCAGCAGGACAGAGGGTGATACGCAGTATTTT. The encoded protein is CASRTEGDTQYF. The chain combines TRBV6-5 with TRBJ2-3, with D possibly called TRBD1 or TRBD2 (5 bases each). V dropped 6 bases and J dropped 6 bases, with 10 bases sitting between them. CDR1 and CDR2 (germline): MNHEY, SVGAGI. The CDR3 length is 12 residues.

The chain couples TRBV3-1 to TRBJ1-6, with a possible D match to TRBD1 (6 bases). V gave up 1 base and J gave up 9 bases, with 16 bases separating them. The CDR3 is made up of 16 amino acids. CDR1 is LGHDT, CDR2 YNNKEL, per germline (reference sequence). The CDR3 DNA sequence: TGTGCCAGCAGCCAAGGAGGGGGGTGGTTTGGTTCACCCCTCCACTTT. Residues: CASSQGGGWFGSPLHF. The full variable domain, rest sourced from reference TRBV3-1 and TRBJ1-6, is DTAVSQTPKYLVTQMGNDKSIKCEQNLGHDTMYWYKQDSKKFLKIMFSYNNKELIINETVPNRFSPKSPDKAHLNLHINSLELGDSAVYFCASSQGGGWFGSPLHFGNGTRLTVT.

This clonotype was observed a few times. The chain combines TRBV7-3 with TRBJ2-5, with 7 bases that match TRBD1. V was pared by 2 bases and J by 1 base, with 7 bases of the junction left unmatched. Germline loops: CDR1 SGHTA, CDR2 FQGTGA. This CDR3 spans 16 amino acids. The CDR3 DNA is TGTGCCAGCAGCTTAGCAGGGGGACAGTCCCAAGAGACCCAGTACTTC. Residues: CASSLAGGQSQETQYF.

Many counts were recorded for this clonotype. The rearrangement joins TRBV10-3 to TRBJ1-5, with D possibly being TRBD1 (5 bases). The V gene lost 4 bases and the J gene lost 0 bases, with 16 bases spanning the gap. This CDR3 spans 17 amino acids. Germline CDR1 is ENHRY and CDR2 is SYGVKD. The CDR3 region has the DNA TGTGCCATCAGTGCGGGGACTGAGGACCCTAGCAATCAGCCCCAGCATTTT. Translating gives CAISAGTEDPSNQPQHF.

The CDR3 loop is CATSDPKRLAGGLDEQFF. In nucleotides, the CDR3 is TGTGCCACCAGTGATCCAAAAAGACTAGCGGGAGGGTTGGATGAGCAGTTCTTC. The rearrangement uses TRBV24-1 and TRBJ2-1; 14 bases are shared with TRBD2. This CDR3 region has 18 residues. Trimming at V came to 3 bases and at J to 8 bases, leaving 11 bases not matched to a gene. Germline V CDR1 and CDR2: KGHDR, SFDVKD.

This clonotype was seen only a few times. The chain employs TRBV4-2 and TRBJ2-4; 8 bases are a match to TRBD2. This CDR3 has 15 residues. Germline-derived CDR1 and CDR2 are LGHNA and YNFKEQ. The V segment lost 0 bases and the J segment 7 bases; nucleotides outside the gene matches: 5. The CDR3 DNA reads as TGTGCCAGCAGCCAAGATGCGGCGGGAGGTAACATTCAGTACTTC. Its translation: CASSQDAAGGNIQYF.

In its sample, this clonotype was seen many times. The V call is TRBV7-2, the J call TRBJ2-7, with TRBD2 as a possible D gene (6 bases). The CDR3 consists of 15 residues. Germline V lookup: CDR1 SGHTA, CDR2 FQGNSA. Trimming took off 2 bases at V and 6 bases at J, with 17 bases between the two ends. The DNA of the CDR3 is TGTGCCAGCAGCTTATCTGCGGGGAGTACGATCGAGCAGTACTTC. Protein sequence: CASSLSAGSTIEQYF.

This clonotype was counted many times. The junction and the germline gene differ at one end; a read error may be behind it. The rearrangement joins TRBV11-2 to TRBJ2-3; 10 positions match TRBD2. This CDR3 comprises 15 residues. Germline CDR1 is SGHAT and CDR2 is FQNNGV. CDR3 sequence (DNA): TGTGCCAGCAGGTTAGCGGGAGGAACCACAGATACGCAGTATTTT. It codes for CASRLAGGTTDTQYF.

The sample holds many counts of this clonotype. This chain joins TRBV12-3 or TRBV12-4 and TRBJ1-1; D perhaps matches TRBD1 (5 bases). CDR3 size: 13 residues. V was clipped by 6 bases and J by 7 bases, with 15 bases between them. The CDR3 protein is CASRPYAGYEAFF. DNA of the CDR3: TGTGCCAGCAGGCCATATGCAGGGTATGAAGCTTTCTTT.

The V and J genes are TRBV6-1 and TRBJ2-2; D possibly corresponds to TRBD2 (5 bases). Trimming took off 6 bases at V and 2 bases at J, with 16 bases between the two ends. The CDR3 is 16 amino acids. Germline assignment: CDR1 MNHNS and CDR2 SASEGT. This CDR3 is CASSSPLLVNTGELFF. The CDR3 nucleotides read TGTGCCAGCAGCAGCCCGCTACTAGTAAACACCGGGGAGCTGTTTTTT.

In its sample, this clonotype was seen many times. The chain carries TRBV7-9 and TRBJ1-5; 8 bases are a match to TRBD1. V dropped 5 bases and J dropped 6; count of bases not matched to a gene: 6. The CDR3 is 14 amino acids. Germline V lookup: CDR1 SEHNR, CDR2 FQNEAQ (reference sequence). The CDR3, as DNA: TGTGCCAGCAGCCTCGACAGGGGTAGTCAGCCCCAGCATTTT. Translation: CASSLDRGSQPQHF.

This clonotype appeared a few times. The gene calls are TRBV5-1 and TRBJ2-5; D remains unclear. The CDR3 contains 15 residues. The ends were cut back, 5 bases at V and 4 bases at J, with 18 bases in the middle. Per germline, CDR1 SGHRS and CDR2 YFSETQ. The CDR3 region has the DNA TGCGCCAGCAGACCTATTAGTACGTTAACAGAGACCCAGTACTTC. This gives the protein CASRPISTLTETQYF.

This clonotype was seen a handful of times. J is TRBJ1-6 and V is TRBV3-1; maybe TRBD1 (6 bases). Germline V lookup: CDR1 LGHDT, CDR2 YNNKEL (reference sequence). CDR3 length: 14 residues. With 1 base removed from V and 8 bases from J, the gap between germline ends came to 9 bases. CDR3 sequence: CASSQGPGDSPLHF. For the CDR3, the DNA is TGTGCCAGCAGCCAAGGACCAGGGGATTCACCCCTCCACTTT.

A word on this clonotype: The junction differs from germline at one of its ends, possibly a read error. The rearrangement joins TRBV10-3 to TRBJ2-1, with TRBD1 matching over 7 bases. Germline V gene sequence: CDR1 ENHRY, CDR2 SYGVKD. The CDR3 extends over 14 amino acids. The CDR3 DNA reads as TGTGCCAGCAGCATAACCGGGACAGCAAATGAGCAGCTCTTC. Protein product: CASSITGTANEQLF.

This clonotype was recorded at least ten times. This chain connects TRBV19 to TRBJ2-2; D unclear. Germline CDR1 is LNHDA and CDR2 is SQIVND (reference sequence). The CDR3 has 14 residues. Trimming left V 2 bases short and J 8 bases short, with 12 bases between. CDR3: CASSIFVGTGELFF. The CDR3 region has the DNA TGTGCCAGTAGTATATTCGTAGGAACTGGGGAGCTGTTTTTT.